A selection of T cell receptor beta chains follows, all from one sample in a study of blood T cell repertoires in COVID-19. Clones were read by immunoSEQ multiplex PCR, and TCRdb kept only the in-frame ones, dropping some. Seen here are 200,000 to 250,000 clones, approximately 80% observed once, and the top ten hold 7.4%. Material for sequencing was peripheral blood. Receptor source: a woman in her forties or fifties with acute or convalescent COVID-19. Both conserved end residues are part of each CDR3. A D gene is named only where the DNA matches it firmly. The listing skips clone size in some rows; elsewhere it reads once, few, many or a size class.

v_gene,abundance,j_gene,d_gene,CDR3aa,CDR3nt
TRBV4-1,.,TRBJ1-2,TRBD1,CASSQVTGALYGYTF,TGCGCCAGCAGCCAAGTTACAGGGGCTCTCTATGGCTACACCTTC
TRBV7-2,.,TRBJ2-1,.,CASSLEGAYNEQFF,TGTGCCAGCAGCTTAGAAGGGGCCTACAATGAGCAGTTCTTC
TRBV29-1,.,TRBJ1-2,TRBD1,CSVEEGTGGSGHTF,TGCAGCGTTGAAGAGGGGACAGGGGGAAGCGGCCACACCTTC
TRBV6-5,.,TRBJ2-2,.,CASSLAGRYTGELFF,TGTGCCAGCAGTTTGGCAGGGAGGTACACCGGGGAGCTGTTTTTT
TRBV11-2,once,TRBJ2-5,.,CASSLVVGAGETQYF,TGTGCCAGCAGCTTAGTCGTGGGGGCGGGAGAGACCCAGTACTTC
TRBV18,.,TRBJ2-3,TRBD2,CASSLYAAGLSTDTQYF,TGTGCCAGCTCACTCTACGCGGCGGGACTAAGCACAGATACGCAGTATTTT
TRBV24-1,.,TRBJ1-2,.,CATSRGYGYTF,TGTGCCACCAGCCGAGGGTATGGCTACACCTTC
TRBV5-1,.,TRBJ1-4,.,CASSLTGLTNEKLFF,TGCGCCAGCAGCTTAACAGGGTTGACTAATGAAAAACTGTTTTTT
TRBV4-3,.,TRBJ2-1,TRBD1,CASSQWIRTGYNEQFF,TGCGCCAGCAGCCAATGGATACGGACAGGATACAATGAGCAGTTCTTC
TRBV7-8,.,TRBJ2-5,TRBD2,CASTISGGAGETQYF,TGTGCCAGCACCATTAGCGGGGGGGCGGGAGAGACCCAGTACTTC
TRBV11-2,.,TRBJ2-7,.,CASSLDGPYEQYF,TGTGCCAGCAGCTTAGATGGGCCTTACGAGCAGTACTTC
TRBV27,.,TRBJ2-7,TRBD2,CASSLVLAGANEQYF,TGTGCCAGCAGTTTAGTACTAGCGGGAGCAAACGAGCAGTACTTC
TRBV12-3/TRBV12-4,.,TRBJ2-2,.,CASSLWGRELFF,TGTGCCAGCAGTTTATGGGGCAGGGAGCTGTTTTTT
TRBV2,.,TRBJ1-4,TRBD1,CASSVSGQPNEKLFF,TGTGCCAGCAGTGTTTCGGGACAGCCTAATGAAAAACTGTTTTTT
TRBV7-3,.,TRBJ2-3,.,CASSQQSDTDTQYF,TGTGCCAGCAGCCAGCAAAGCGACACAGATACGCAGTATTTT
TRBV4-2,.,TRBJ1-5,TRBD1,CASSQGSGTDNQPQHF,TGTGCCAGCAGCCAAGGCTCCGGGACAGATAATCAGCCCCAGCATTTT
TRBV5-1,.,TRBJ2-1,TRBD1,CASGTGRANEQFF,TGCGCCTCCGGGACAGGGAGAGCCAATGAGCAGTTCTTC
TRBV6-6,.,TRBJ1-5,.,CASSNPGAQPQHF,TGTGCCAGCAGTAACCCAGGGGCCCAGCCCCAGCATTTT
TRBV19,.,TRBJ1-1,.,CASSLSHRILMNTEAFF,TGTGCCAGTAGTCTATCGCACAGGATACTCATGAACACTGAAGCTTTCTTT
TRBV2,.,TRBJ2-7,.,CASLFTDRTIYEQYF,TGTGCCAGTCTATTCACGGACAGAACGATCTACGAGCAGTACTTC
TRBV19,.,TRBJ2-5,.,CASTSQGRRETQYF,TGTGCCAGTACCTCTCAGGGGCGAAGGGAGACCCAGTACTTC
TRBV19,.,TRBJ2-2,TRBD1,CASKGQGVGELFF,TGTGCCAGTAAGGGACAGGGGGTCGGGGAGCTGTTTTTT
TRBV28,.,TRBJ2-7,.,CASSGEALGRYEQYF,TGTGCCAGCAGTGGGGAGGCTTTGGGGCGATACGAGCAGTACTTC
TRBV12-5,few,TRBJ2-1,TRBD2,CASAYTWTSQYNEQFF,TGTGCTAGTGCCTATACCTGGACTAGTCAATACAATGAGCAGTTCTTC
TRBV7-2,.,TRBJ1-2,TRBD1,CASSLDQGAQGYTF,TGTGCCAGCAGCTTAGACCAGGGGGCGCAAGGCTACACCTTC
TRBV30,.,TRBJ2-2,.,CAWSRTGTGELFF,TGTGCCTGGAGTAGGACTGGGACCGGGGAGCTGTTTTTT
TRBV10-2,.,TRBJ1-1,TRBD1,CATPFPTGYTEAFF,TGCGCCACCCCTTTTCCGACAGGGTACACTGAAGCTTTCTTT
TRBV2,.,TRBJ1-1,.,CADIQGTEAFF,TGTGCCGACATACAGGGTACTGAAGCTTTCTTT
TRBV4-1,.,TRBJ2-7,TRBD2,CASSQAGGGRAYEQYF,TGCGCCAGCAGCCAAGCCGGCGGGGGGCGCGCCTACGAGCAGTACTTC
TRBV19,.,TRBJ1-1,TRBD1,CASSILDRGSTEAFF,TGTGCCAGTAGTATCCTGGACAGGGGGAGCACTGAAGCTTTCTTT
TRBV6-2/TRBV6-3,.,TRBJ2-7,.,CASSYSRGYEQYF,TGTGCCAGCAGTTACTCCCGAGGATACGAGCAGTACTTC
TRBV24-1,.,TRBJ1-2,TRBD1,CATSDPTGDGYTF,TGTGCCACCAGTGACCCCACAGGGGATGGCTACACCTTC
TRBV28,.,TRBJ2-3,TRBD1,CASSTLRQGATDTQYF,TGTGCCAGCAGTACCCTACGACAGGGGGCCACAGATACGCAGTATTTT
TRBV7-2,.,TRBJ1-2,TRBD1,CASSLGQGANRGYTF,TGTGCCAGCAGCTTGGGACAGGGGGCAAATAGGGGCTACACCTTC